This T cell receptor (beta chain) came from a study of cytotoxic CD8 clonotypes in ibrutinib-treated CLL. The CDR3 is 14 residues long. Germline V lookup: CDR1 SGHRS, CDR2 YFSETQ. V gave up 0 bases and J gave up 6 bases; unmatched junction bases: 3. Libraries were prepared by immunoSEQ multiplex PCR; TCRdb keeps only in-frame clonotypes and omits some of them. The repertoire consists of some 200,000 clones, with roughly 73% occurring once and the leading ten covering 9.5% to 12%. The chain has TRBV5-1 and TRBJ2-5; 9 bases match TRBD2. This receptor was identified in a human donor with chronic lymphocytic leukemia. The input for sequencing was PBMCs, taken after 12 months of ibrutinib treatment. The CDR3 coding sequence is TGCGCCAGCAGCTTGGTAGCGGGGGAGAAGACCCAGTACTTC. This encodes CASSLVAGEKTQYF.